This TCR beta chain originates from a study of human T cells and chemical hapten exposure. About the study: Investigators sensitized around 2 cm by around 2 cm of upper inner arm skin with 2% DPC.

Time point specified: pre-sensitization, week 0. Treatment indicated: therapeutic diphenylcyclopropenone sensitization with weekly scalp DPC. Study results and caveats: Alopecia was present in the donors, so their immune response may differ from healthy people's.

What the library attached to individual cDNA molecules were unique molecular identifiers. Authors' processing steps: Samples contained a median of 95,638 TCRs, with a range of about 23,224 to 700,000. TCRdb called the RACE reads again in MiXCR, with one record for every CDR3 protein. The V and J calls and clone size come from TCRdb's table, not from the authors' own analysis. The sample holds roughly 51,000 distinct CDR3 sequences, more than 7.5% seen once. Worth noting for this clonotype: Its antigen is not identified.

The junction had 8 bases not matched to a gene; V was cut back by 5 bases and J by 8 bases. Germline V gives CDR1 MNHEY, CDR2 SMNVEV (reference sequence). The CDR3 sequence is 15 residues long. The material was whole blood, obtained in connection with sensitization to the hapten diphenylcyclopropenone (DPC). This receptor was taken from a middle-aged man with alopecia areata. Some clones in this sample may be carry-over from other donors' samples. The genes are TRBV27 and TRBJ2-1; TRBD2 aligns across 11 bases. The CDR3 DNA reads TGTGCCAGCAGTCCGCCGGGACTAGCGGTGCATGAGCAGTTCTTC. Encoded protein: CASSPPGLAVHEQFF.